This is a list of T cell receptor beta chains from one sample in a study of T cell changes during pregnancy in multiple sclerosis. Using immunoSEQ multiplex PCR, the repertoire was profiled, and TCRdb retains in-frame clones only, with some absent. The sample has approximately 100,000 clones; 90% to 95% are singletons. Here the sequenced sample was peripheral blood, taken in the first trimester of pregnancy. The source of these receptors is a female donor with multiple sclerosis, enrolled in a pregnancy study. Each CDR3 is given with its conserved first and last residue. The D gene is left open where the match is weak. Expanded clones get a size class; other rows say once, few or many, or leave the size out.

TRBJ1-3	.	TRBV5-4	.	TGTGCCAGCAGCTTCAGGGCTGGAAACACCATATATTTT	CASSFRAGNTIYF
TRBJ1-5	.	TRBV19	.	TGTGCCAGTACCAGCCGGGACACCTATAGCAATCAGCCCCAGCATTTT	CASTSRDTYSNQPQHF
TRBJ1-1	few	TRBV5-1	TRBD1	TGCGCCAGCAGCTCACAGGGGGCGAACACTGAAGCTTTCTTT	CASSSQGANTEAFF
TRBJ2-7	.	TRBV28	.	TGTGCCAGCAGCTCCAGCGGAACCTACGAGCAGTACTTC	CASSSSGTYEQYF
TRBJ2-3	.	TRBV11-3	TRBD2	TGTGCCAGCAGCTTAAGTCTAGCGGGGGGGGTCACAGATACGCAGTATTTT	CASSLSLAGGVTDTQYF
TRBJ1-1	.	TRBV6-5	.	TGTGCCAGCAGCCTGACATATTTGCCTACTGAAGCTTTCTTT	CASSLTYLPTEAFF
TRBJ2-2	.	TRBV11-3	.	TGTGCCAGCAGCTTCACGCGGGGGAACACCGGGGAGCTGTTTTTT	CASSFTRGNTGELFF
TRBJ1-2	.	TRBV6-1	.	TGTGCCAGCAGTGAGGGACTGTATGGCTACACCTTC	CASSEGLYGYTF
TRBJ1-5	once	TRBV6-6	.	TGTGCCACCGGGAATCAGCCCCAGCATTTT	CATGNQPQHF
TRBJ2-7	.	TRBV7-3	.	TGTGCCAGCAGCTTTGCAGGGTCCTACGAGCAGTACTTC	CASSFAGSYEQYF
TRBJ1-2	once	TRBV7-8	TRBD1	TGTGCCAGCAGCCAGCGGACCCGGGACAGGGGCACAAGCTATGGCTACACCTTC	CASSQRTRDRGTSYGYTF
TRBJ1-6	once	TRBV5-6	.	TGTGCCAGCAGCTTGGCCGTGGTAGGGAGCCTTTCACCCCTCCACTTT	CASSLAVVGSLSPLHF